Below are 10 T cell receptor beta chains sequenced from a single sample in a study of cytomegalovirus exposure and HLA in healthy donors (dated by TCRdb to about 2017). Library preparation employed the immunoSEQ multiplex PCR assay. A mixture of 60 forward primers for TCR Vbeta segments and 13 reverse primers for TCR Jbeta segments was used in the multiplex PCR. TCRdb limited this immuneACCESS table to in-frame rearrangements with V and J called. A share of clones is missing; checked studies link under half to unresolved V genes, and the rest is unexplained. The sample contains some 150,000 clones, roughly three quarters of them found a single time. The ten largest clones add up to approximately 0.99% of the sample. Input material: PBMCs. Receptors originate from a male donor in good health and CMV-seronegative.

The chain combines TRBV4-3 with TRBJ2-5, with 12 bases lining up with TRBD2. The DNA end favors TRBJ2-7, so the J call may be wrong. The CDR3 runs to 15 residues. Germline V gives CDR1 LGHNA, CDR2 YSLEER. In DNA, the CDR3 is TGCGCCAGCAGCCCGTCACTAGCGGGGGGCTACGAGCAGTACTTC. Translation: CASSPSLAGGYEQYF.

The chain is built from TRBV7-9 and TRBJ2-5; D is unresolved. V was clipped by 5 bases and J by 5 bases, with 9 bases between them. This CDR3 region has 12 residues. The germline CDR1 and CDR2 sequences are SEHNR and FQNEAQ (reference sequence). Here the CDR3 reads CASSTNGETQYF. The CDR3 DNA sequence: TGTGCCAGCAGCACTAATGGGGAGACCCAGTACTTC.

The chain uses TRBV6-5 and TRBJ2-5; TRBD2 matches at 8 bases. The DNA end is a closer match to TRBJ2-7, so the J assignment may be wrong. This CDR3 has 16 residues. In germline, CDR1 is MNHEY, CDR2 SVGAGI. This CDR3 is CASSYSGAGASYEQYF. CDR3 in DNA: TGTGCCAGCAGTTACTCAGGAGCGGGGGCTTCCTACGAGCAGTACTTC.

The rearrangement links TRBV7-2 to TRBJ1-2, with TRBD1 as a possible D gene (5 bases). Trimming took 5 bases from V and 7 from J, leaving 17 bases between them. The CDR3 covers 14 residues. The germline CDR1 and CDR2 sequences are SGHTA and FQGNSA. CDR3 loop: CASSPHQGAGGYTF. The CDR3 nucleotides read TGTGCCAGCAGCCCCCACCAAGGGGCCGGTGGCTACACCTTC.

In its sample, this clone was seen once. The chain couples TRBV5-5 to TRBJ2-1; TRBD2 matches 15 bases. CDR3 length equals 16 residues. Germline CDR1 and CDR2: SGHKS and YYEKEE (reference sequence). V shed 1 base and J 9 bases; nucleotides not matched to a gene: 5. The CDR3 region is CASSLRGLAGGGEQFF. In DNA form, the CDR3 reads TGTGCCAGCAGCTTGAGGGGACTAGCGGGGGGAGGTGAGCAGTTCTTC.

The chain joins TRBV9 to TRBJ1-3; TRBD1 is a possible D gene (6 bases). The V end lost 4 bases, the J end lost 1 base, and 12 bases lay between the germline ends. The CDR3 has 15 residues. Looked up from germline, CDR1 is SGDLS and CDR2 is YYNGEE. The CDR3 here is CASSPDRLSGNTIYF. For the CDR3, the DNA is TGTGCCAGCAGCCCCGACAGGTTGTCTGGAAACACCATATATTTT. The whole variable domain, filled in from reference TRBV9 and TRBJ1-3, reads DSGVTQTPKHLITATGQRVTLRCSPRSGDLSVYWYQQSLDQGLQFLIQYYNGEERAKGNILERFSAQQFPDLHSELNLSSLELGDSALYFCASSPDRLSGNTIYFGEGSWLTVV.

The chain recombines TRBV5-1 with TRBJ2-1; 10 bases line up with TRBD2. The V and J ends lost 4 bases and 4 bases, in that order; junction bases with no gene match: 5. This CDR3 has 15 residues. Germline-derived CDR1 and CDR2 are SGHRS and YFSETQ. This CDR3 is CASSTLAGAYNEQFF. CDR3 nucleotide sequence: TGCGCCAGCAGCACTCTAGCGGGGGCTTACAATGAGCAGTTCTTC. The full variable domain, completed using reference TRBV5-1 and TRBJ2-1, is KAGVTQTPRYLIKTRGQQVTLSCSPISGHRSVSWYQQTPGQGLQFLFEYFSETQRNKGNFPGRFSGRQFSNSRSEMNVSTLELGDSALYLCASSTLAGAYNEQFFGPGTRLTVL.

The DNA for the CDR3 is TGTGCCAGCAGCACCCTCCAGGGGGCCTCTGGGGCCAACGTCCTGACTTTC. This gives the protein CASSTLQGASGANVLTF. This sequence joins TRBV7-2 and TRBJ2-6; 8 bases match TRBD1. The J segment lost 0 bases and the V segment lost 5 bases, leaving 6 bases of the junction unmatched. There are 17 residues in the CDR3. The V gene's germline CDR1 is SGHTA and CDR2 FQGNSA.

The V gene is TRBV6-6, the J gene TRBJ1-3; TRBD1 might be the D (5 bases). CDR3 size: 16 residues. The ends were cut back, 5 bases at V and 0 bases at J, with 14 bases in the middle. Germline CDR1 MNHNY, CDR2 SVGAGI (reference sequence). The CDR3 bases are TGTGCCAGCAGTATGGCGGGGCAGTCCTCTGGAAACACCATATATTTT. It yields the protein CASSMAGQSSGNTIYF.

The rearrangement joins TRBV10-3 to TRBJ2-3; 7 bases align to TRBD2. V shed 6 bases and J 2 bases; nucleotides not matched to a gene: 11. From germline, CDR1 is ENHRY and CDR2 SYGVKD. The CDR3 spans 16 residues. DNA of the CDR3: TGTGCCATCAGCGTAGGAGCGGGACTCCTCACAGATACGCAGTATTTT. Residues: CAISVGAGLLTDTQYF.